Each of the 28 T cell receptor beta chains below was sequenced from the same sample in a study of CD8 T cell repertoires and HIV-1 epitope variants. Profiled with immunoSEQ multiplex PCR; TCRdb holds only in-frame clones, not every one. The sample comprises about 2,600 clones, approximately 72% of which are singletons, and around two fifths rests with the top ten. No cognate antigen is known for these TCRs. Material: cultured CD8+ T cells derived from PBMCs. Receptors were obtained from a male donor with HIV.

This clone occurred a few times. V is TRBV4-1 and J is TRBJ1-2; D gene ambiguous. Germline CDR1 MGHRA, CDR2 YSYEKL. V gave up 4 bases and J gave up 6 bases, with 18 bases separating them. The CDR3 sequence is 15 residues long. The CDR3 sequence: CASSPGMARLDGYTF. The CDR3 DNA is TGCGCCAGCAGCCCAGGTATGGCGCGGCTGGATGGCTACACCTTC.

The rearrangement uses TRBV28 and TRBJ2-1; D not resolved. V gave up 5 bases and J gave up 7 bases, with 9 bases separating them. This CDR3 is built from 12 residues. Germline loops: CDR1 MDHEN, CDR2 SYDVKM. The CDR3 nucleotides are TGTGCCAGCAGTCCCATACCTAATGAGCAGTTCTTC. Protein sequence: CASSPIPNEQFF.

V is TRBV2 and J is TRBJ2-1; 13 bases fit TRBD2. The CDR3 consists of 17 residues. Unmatched junction bases numbered 12, after V lost 9 bases and J lost 4 bases. Germline V CDR1 and CDR2: SNHLY, FYNNEI. The CDR3 sequence: CASVRLAGGREYNEQFF. DNA of the CDR3: TGTGCCAGTGTTCGACTAGCGGGAGGTCGGGAATACAATGAGCAGTTCTTC.

This chain connects TRBV4-1 to TRBJ1-2; 8 bases line up with TRBD1. The CDR3 sequence is 17 residues long. V lost 0 bases and J lost 4; bases outside the gene matches: 10. The V gene's germline CDR1 is MGHRA and CDR2 YSYEKL. The CDR3 is CASSQDPQGAQSYGYTF. The CDR3 nucleotides are TGCGCCAGCAGCCAAGATCCGCAGGGGGCGCAAAGCTATGGCTACACCTTC.

The chain is built from TRBV2 and TRBJ2-1; 7 bases agree with TRBD2. The V gene's germline CDR1 is SNHLY and CDR2 FYNNEI. The CDR3 consists of 15 residues. Losses at the gene ends were 8 bases for V and 6 bases for J; bases not matched to a gene: 13. CDR3 sequence: CASSSSGALSNEQFF. The CDR3 coding sequence is TGTGCCAGCTCCTCGAGCGGGGCCCTCTCCAATGAGCAGTTCTTC. Drawing the rest from reference TRBV2 and TRBJ2-1, the complete variable domain is EPEVTQTPSHQVTQMGQEVILRCVPISNHLYFYWYRQILGQKVEFLVSFYNNEISEKSEIFDDQFSVERPDGSNFTLKIRSTKLEDSAMYFCASSSSGALSNEQFFGPGTRLTVL.

This clone has a handful of counts. This chain links TRBV25-1 with TRBJ2-7; 9 bases line up with TRBD1. Per germline, CDR1 MGHDK and CDR2 SYGVNS. V shed 5 bases and J 2 bases; nucleotides not matched to a gene: 13. This CDR3 spans 17 amino acids. Here the CDR3 DNA reads TGTGCCAGCAGTAGTGACCGATGGGACAGGGAAACCTACGAGCAGTACTTC. It is translated as CASSSDRWDRETYEQYF.

CDR3 nucleotide sequence: TGTGCCAGCAGCTCCGACACATACGAGCAGTACTTC. Its translation is CASSSDTYEQYF. This chain connects TRBV28 to TRBJ2-7; D gene uncertain. CDR3 length equals 12 residues. Germline values: CDR1 MDHEN, CDR2 SYDVKM. Trimming shortened V by 6 bases and J by 4 bases, and 10 bases separated the two germline ends.

The chain joins TRBV2 to TRBJ2-3, with 7 nucleotides matching TRBD2. CDR3 size: 16 residues. Germline CDR1 is SNHLY and CDR2 is FYNNEI. Trimming at V came to 0 bases and at J to 1 base, leaving 4 bases not matched to a gene. The CDR3 reads CASSEAGLAGTDTQYF. The DNA of the CDR3 is TGTGCCAGCAGTGAAGCGGGCCTAGCGGGCACAGATACGCAGTATTTT.

The V and J genes are TRBV14 and TRBJ1-2; D uncertain. The CDR3 contains 14 residues. The ends were cut back, 1 base at V and 6 bases at J, with 12 bases in the middle. The germline V gene encodes CDR1 SGHDN and CDR2 FVKESK. The CDR3 coding sequence is TGTGCCAGCAGCCAAGGGCTGTGGACCGATGGCTACACCTTC. As protein: CASSQGLWTDGYTF.

The chain recombines TRBV27 with TRBJ2-7; D is possibly TRBD1 (6 bases). With 2 bases removed from V and 5 bases from J, the gap between germline ends came to 13 bases. The CDR3 consists of 14 residues. Germline V gene sequence: CDR1 MNHEY, CDR2 SMNVEV (reference sequence). CDR3 bases: TGTGCCAGCAGTTTAGGGGCAACAGGGAACGAGCAGTACTTC. This translates into CASSLGATGNEQYF.

This sequence joins TRBV4-2 and TRBJ2-1; TRBD2 aligns across 7 bases. The V segment lost 1 base and the J segment 9 bases; nucleotides outside the gene matches: 0. This CDR3 contains 12 residues. The germline V gene encodes CDR1 LGHNA and CDR2 YNFKEQ. The DNA of the CDR3 is TGTGCCAGCAGCCAAGCGGGGGGTGAGCAGTTCTTC. Translating gives CASSQAGGEQFF.

The rearrangement joins TRBV4-3 to TRBJ1-4; TRBD1 agrees at 8 bases. V lost 3 bases, J lost 8 bases, and 8 bases stayed unmatched. CDR3 length: 15 residues. The V gene's germline CDR1 is LGHNA and CDR2 YSLEER. In DNA, the CDR3 is TGCGCCAGCAGCCAGGCAGGGGGCGCCGAGGAAAAACTGTTTTTT. Translation gives CASSQAGGAEEKLFF.

This clone has a single count. V gene TRBV7-3 combines with J gene TRBJ2-2, with no clear D. The germline gives CDR1 SGHTA, CDR2 FQGTGA. V shed 5 bases and J shed 6 bases, with 22 bases lying between them. CDR3 length equals 17 residues. CDR3 nucleotides: TGTGCCAGCAGCCCAGACCTCGAATCGAGACCGGCCGGGGAGCTGTTTTTT. Protein: CASSPDLESRPAGELFF.

This clone was detected once. V usage is TRBV5-5 and J usage is TRBJ1-6; D is uncertain. Trimming removed 7 bases from V and 8 bases from J, with 10 bases in between. The germline V gene has CDR1 SGHKS and CDR2 YYEKEE (reference sequence). The CDR3 is 12 residues long. Here the CDR3 DNA reads TGTGCCAGCCGTTGGATGGATTCACCCCTCCACTTT. It encodes CASRWMDSPLHF.

The chain joins TRBV6-5 to TRBJ2-1; D may match TRBD1 or TRBD2 (5 bases each). The germline V and J ends were trimmed by 1 base and 8 bases, with 18 bases remaining between them. The V gene's germline CDR1 is MNHEY and CDR2 SVGAGI. The CDR3 consists of 16 residues. The CDR3 reads CASSYYGPPQGDEQFF. CDR3 sequence (DNA): TGTGCCAGCAGTTACTACGGGCCCCCTCAGGGAGATGAGCAGTTCTTC.

The genes are TRBV28 and TRBJ2-1, with 11 bases that match TRBD2. This CDR3 has 15 amino acids. Looked up from germline, CDR1 is MDHEN and CDR2 is SYDVKM. V shed 5 bases and J 3 bases; nucleotides not matched to a gene: 3. The CDR3, as DNA: TGTGCCAGCAGTATGACTAGCGGGATCTACAATGAGCAGTTCTTC. It yields the protein CASSMTSGIYNEQFF.

V usage is TRBV28 and J usage is TRBJ2-2; 9 bases match TRBD2. This CDR3 has 16 residues. Germline V gene lookup returns CDR1 MDHEN and CDR2 SYDVKM. J gave up 0 bases and V 6 bases, and 5 bases lay outside the gene matches. The chain's CDR3 is CASSPRLAANTGELFF. CDR3 nucleotides: TGTGCCAGCAGCCCGAGACTAGCGGCGAACACCGGGGAGCTGTTTTTT. Looking up the rest from reference TRBV28 and TRBJ2-2 gives the full variable domain: DVKVTQSSRYLVKRTGEKVFLECVQDMDHENMFWYRQDPGLGLRLIYFSYDVKMKEKGDIPEGYSVSREKKERFSLILESASTNQTSMYLCASSPRLAANTGELFFGEGSRLTVL.

CDR3 sequence: CASSGANTEAFF. CDR3 nucleotide sequence: TGTGCCAGCTCTGGGGCGAACACTGAAGCTTTCTTT. The rearrangement joins TRBV6-6 to TRBJ1-1, with a tentative D call TRBD1 (5 bases). The CDR3 contains 12 residues. The V and J ends lost 8 bases and 1 base respectively, with 8 bases between them. CDR1 and CDR2 (germline): MNHNY, SVGAGI (reference sequence).

The V and J genes are TRBV13 and TRBJ1-2, with 8 bases fitting TRBD1. The CDR3 has 16 residues. Trimming removed 5 bases from V and 4 bases from J; junction bases left unmatched: 12. Germline lookup yields CDR1 PRHDT and CDR2 FYEKMQ (reference sequence). The CDR3 DNA sequence: TGTGCCAGCAGCCTAGAGGGGTTGGACAGGGTCTATGGCTACACCTTC. It encodes CASSLEGLDRVYGYTF.

The rearrangement links TRBV5-1 to TRBJ2-1; D remains unclear. Trimming took off 0 bases at V and 3 bases at J, with 4 bases between the two ends. Germline V gives CDR1 SGHRS, CDR2 YFSETQ. CDR3 length: 13 amino acids. CDR3 DNA: TGCGCCAGCAGCTTGGGTGTCTACAATGAGCAGTTCTTC. Its protein product is CASSLGVYNEQFF.

The J gene is TRBJ2-1, the V gene TRBV28, with D unresolved. The length of the CDR3 is 14 residues. Deletions cut 5 bases from V and 6 bases from J, with 14 bases between. The germline V gene has CDR1 MDHEN and CDR2 SYDVKM. CDR3 residues: CASSKPLGFNEQFF. The DNA of the CDR3 is TGTGCCAGCAGTAAACCTCTAGGATTCAATGAGCAGTTCTTC.

This clone was picked up a small number of times. The V call is TRBV5-4, the J call TRBJ2-7; 9 nucleotides agree with TRBD1. The trim removed 3 bases at V and 1 base at J, leaving 2 bases unmatched. The CDR3 covers 14 residues. In germline, CDR1 is SGHNT, CDR2 YYREEE (reference sequence). The CDR3 DNA is TGTGCCAGCAGCTGGGGGACAGGGTCCTACGAGCAGTACTTC. Residues: CASSWGTGSYEQYF.

The V gene is TRBV7-3, the J gene TRBJ1-2, with a weak D call TRBD1 (5 bases). This CDR3 spans 15 amino acids. V dropped 1 base and J dropped 4 bases, with 13 bases sitting between them. In germline, CDR1 is SGHTA, CDR2 FQGTGA. The CDR3 DNA follows: TGTGCCAGCAGCTTAAGAGTACAGGCCCCCTATGGCTACACCTTC. Its protein is CASSLRVQAPYGYTF.

This chain links TRBV10-3 with TRBJ2-1; 10 bases are shared with TRBD2. Germline CDR1 and CDR2: ENHRY and SYGVKD. J lost 1 base, V lost 3 bases, and 6 bases had no gene match. This CDR3 comprises 17 residues. CDR3 region: CAISEAGGSPSYNEQFF. The CDR3, as DNA: TGTGCCATCAGTGAAGCGGGAGGGTCCCCGTCCTACAATGAGCAGTTCTTC.

V is TRBV6-4 and J is TRBJ2-5; the D gene could be TRBD1 or TRBD2 (5 bases each). The germline CDR1 and CDR2 sequences are MRHNA and SNTAGT. V was pared by 2 bases and J by 4 bases, with 8 bases between. The CDR3 extends over 13 amino acids. CDR3: CASSDRGRETQYF. CDR3 coding DNA: TGTGCCAGCAGTGACAGGGGACGAGAGACCCAGTACTTC.

V and J are TRBV9 and TRBJ2-3; D perhaps matches TRBD2 (7 bases). Trimming removed 0 bases at V and 0 bases at J, with 11 bases between. The CDR3 has 16 amino acids. Per germline, CDR1 SGDLS and CDR2 YYNGEE. CDR3 sequence: CASSVGGGASTDTQYF. The CDR3 nucleotides read TGTGCCAGCAGCGTAGGAGGGGGGGCTAGCACAGATACGCAGTATTTT.

This chain joins TRBV2 and TRBJ2-1; possible D gene TRBD2, 5 bases. Germline CDR1 and CDR2: SNHLY and FYNNEI. V was clipped by 9 bases and J by 10 bases, with 19 bases between them. The CDR3 runs to 13 residues. CDR3 nucleotides: TGTGCCAGTCGGTCCCTGGACTCACCCGAGCAGTTCTTC. Its protein is CASRSLDSPEQFF.

The chain joins TRBV19 to TRBJ1-3; possibly TRBD2 for D (5 bases). The DNA matches TRBJ2-2 better at its end, which makes the J call doubtful. The CDR3 consists of 17 residues. Germline-derived CDR1 and CDR2 are LNHDA and SQIVND (reference sequence). The DNA of the CDR3 is TGTGCCAGTAGTAACTGGATTCAGACTACGAACACCGGGGAGCTGTTTTTT. It translates to CASSNWIQTTNTGELFF.